The 27 T cell receptor beta chains below were found in one sample sequenced in a study of T cells in Graves' hyperthyroidism and ophthalmopathy. TCR beta CDR3 sequences were amplified from RNA transcripts. With the HTBI primer set, the TCR CDR3 went through a first round of RT-PCR. MiXCR, applied by TCRdb to the multiplex PCR reads, yields one record per CDR3 protein. Among some 570,000 distinct CDR3 sequences, about 14% were seen once, and the ten largest hold roughly 6.9%. The sequenced sample consisted of blood. Source of these receptors: a woman aged 18-30 years with Graves' ophthalmopathy.

This clonotype has ten or more counts. The chain links TRBV7-2 to TRBJ1-6; D is unclear. V gave up 5 bases and J gave up 7 bases, with 9 bases separating them. Looked up from germline, CDR1 is SGHTA and CDR2 is FQGNSA. The CDR3 is made up of 13 amino acids. CDR3 amino acids: CASSPDWNSPLHF. The CDR3, as DNA: TGTGCCAGCAGCCCGGACTGGAATTCACCCCTCCACTTT.

The chain recombines TRBV7-2 with TRBJ2-1; no clear D. V dropped 1 base and J dropped 6 bases, with 19 bases sitting between them. Germline loops: CDR1 SGHTA, CDR2 FQGNSA. The length of the CDR3 is 17 residues. This chain's CDR3 is CASSLGRLLVPANEQFF. DNA for the CDR3: TGTGCCAGCAGCTTAGGAAGGCTACTCGTTCCGGCCAATGAGCAGTTCTTC.

This clonotype occurred many times. The chain's CDR3 is CSAPKQGGLSGNTIYF. In nucleotides, the CDR3 is TGCAGTGCCCCTAAACAGGGGGGACTCTCTGGAAACACCATATATTTT. The chain couples TRBV20-1 to TRBJ1-3, with 8 bases fitting TRBD1. Germline CDR1 reads DFQATT; CDR2 reads SNEGSKA (reference sequence). This CDR3 region has 16 residues. The V gene end was trimmed by 6 bases and the J gene end by 0 bases; junction bases not matched to a gene: 10.

The chain combines TRBV5-4 with TRBJ2-3; no reliable D call. The germline CDR1 and CDR2 sequences are SGHNT and YYREEE (reference sequence). The V gene lost 4 bases and the J gene lost 6 bases, with 21 bases spanning the gap. There are 16 residues in the CDR3. In DNA form, the CDR3 reads TGTGCCAGCAGCCCCCGAGGACCCGGCCCCTCGGATACGCAGTATTTT. Translation gives CASSPRGPGPSDTQYF.

This clonotype was counted only a few times. The chain combines TRBV4-3 with TRBJ2-2; maybe TRBD1 (6 bases). V was shortened by 0 bases and J by 7 bases, with 18 bases between the two germline ends. Germline V gives CDR1 LGHNA, CDR2 YSLEER. The CDR3 sequence is 17 residues long. CDR3 residues: CASSQDLTGLGHGELFF. The CDR3 DNA is TGCGCCAGCAGCCAAGATCTTACAGGGTTGGGGCACGGGGAGCTGTTTTTT.

V gene TRBV12-3 or TRBV12-4 combines with J gene TRBJ2-7, with 11 bases fitting TRBD1. Trimming at V came to 5 bases and at J to 3 bases, leaving 9 bases not matched to a gene. This CDR3 is 16 amino acids long. The CDR3, as DNA: TGTGCCAGCAGTGCGGCCCCGGGACAGGGGGACTACGAGCAGTACTTC. It is translated as CASSAAPGQGDYEQYF.

There are many counts of this clonotype. The chain recombines TRBV6-2 or TRBV6-3 with TRBJ2-2, with D perhaps TRBD1 (6 bases). The V end was cut by 6 bases, the J end by 1 base, with 12 bases between. This CDR3 contains 15 residues. Germline CDR1 and CDR2: MNHEY and SVGEGT. The DNA of the CDR3 is TGTGCCAGCAGCCGGGACATATGGAACACCGGGGAGCTGTTTTTT. Translated: CASSRDIWNTGELFF.

The chain is built from TRBV6-2 or TRBV6-3 and TRBJ2-3; D call uncertain. Trimming left V 7 bases short and J 5 bases short, with 13 bases between. CDR1 is MNHEY and CDR2 is SVGEGT in the germline V gene. The CDR3 contains 13 residues. This CDR3 reads CASKPALVDTQYF. CDR3 coding DNA: TGTGCCAGCAAACCCGCTTTGGTAGATACGCAGTATTTT.

About this clonotype: A much larger clone is a single base away; this may be a read error. The chain links TRBV6-2 or TRBV6-3 to TRBJ2-3, with 14 bases identical to TRBD2. The V gene end was trimmed by 11 bases and the J gene end by 4 bases; junction bases not matched to a gene: 11. The CDR3 contains 16 residues. The germline gives CDR1 MNHEY, CDR2 SVGEGT. DNA for the CDR3: TGTGCCTCCGCCGGGACTAGCGGGAGAGTCGCAGATACGCAGTATTTT. Residues: CASAGTSGRVADTQYF.

This clonotype turned up a few times. The chain links TRBV4-1 to TRBJ1-1; D is ambiguous. This CDR3 contains 12 residues. Deletions cut 0 bases from V and 6 bases from J, with 5 bases between. CDR1 is MGHRA, CDR2 YSYEKL, per germline. The CDR3 loop is CASSQDFSEAFF. CDR3 sequence (DNA): TGCGCCAGCAGCCAAGACTTTTCTGAAGCTTTCTTT.

This clonotype was detected ten times or more. The J gene is TRBJ2-6, the V gene TRBV30, with D uncertain. The germline CDR1 and CDR2 sequences are GTSNPN and SVGIG (reference sequence). Trimming cost V 7 bases and J 0 bases, with 10 bases left between them. The CDR3 sequence is 14 residues long. CDR3 in amino acids: CASQGVSGANVLTF. CDR3 DNA sequence: TGTGCCTCCCAAGGCGTCTCTGGGGCCAACGTCCTGACTTTC. Full variable domain (missing parts from reference TRBV30 and TRBJ2-6): SQTIHQWPATLVQPVGSPLSLECTVEGTSNPNLYWYRQAAGRGLQLLFYSVGIGQISSEVPQNLSASRPQDRQFILSSKKLLLSDSGFYLCASQGVSGANVLTFGAGSRLTVL.

This chain connects TRBV6-2 or TRBV6-3 to TRBJ2-5; a possible D gene is TRBD1 (5 bases). The CDR3 length is 13 residues. The germline CDR1 and CDR2 sequences are MNHEY and SVGEGT. The CDR3 protein is CATTDPYQETQYF. CDR3 DNA: TGTGCTACGACAGACCCGTACCAAGAGACCCAGTACTTC.

The rearrangement links TRBV28 to TRBJ2-7, with a tentative D call TRBD1 (7 bases). This CDR3 contains 15 residues. The germline gives CDR1 MDHEN, CDR2 SYDVKM. V lost 5 bases and J 3 bases, leaving 17 bases between the germline ends. For the CDR3, the DNA is TGTGCCAGCAGTAATGGACAGGACTACCTCTACGAGCAGTACTTC. Protein: CASSNGQDYLYEQYF.

This clonotype was seen ten or more times. The rearrangement uses TRBV7-2 and TRBJ2-1; 7 bases fit TRBD1. CDR3 length equals 13 residues. With 4 bases clipped from V and 5 bases from J, the junction kept 2 bases outside the gene matches. Germline CDR1 reads SGHTA; CDR2 reads FQGNSA. The CDR3 reads CASSSQGDNEQFF. Written as DNA, the CDR3 is TGTGCCAGCAGCTCCCAGGGGGACAATGAGCAGTTCTTC.

The chain combines TRBV2 with TRBJ2-3; 9 bases are a match to TRBD2. The V gene's germline CDR1 is SNHLY and CDR2 FYNNEI. Trimming took 3 bases from V and 5 from J; bases not matched to a gene: 6. The CDR3 covers 15 residues. The DNA of the CDR3 is TGTGCCAGCAGTGAGGCTAGCGGGGTTGAAGATACGCAGTATTTT. Amino acid sequence: CASSEASGVEDTQYF.

With respect to this clonotype: A read error may account for a junction end that differs from germline. V usage is TRBV5-1 and J usage is TRBJ1-5, with 7 bases identical to TRBD1. Germline V gives CDR1 SGHRS, CDR2 YFSETQ. The CDR3 is 15 amino acids. DNA of the CDR3: TGCGCCAGCAGCTTGGAGGGGGCGAGCAGTCAGCCCCAGCATTTT. Amino acid sequence: CASSLEGASSQPQHF.

This clonotype was recorded many times. The chain couples TRBV6-5 to TRBJ2-1, with D maybe TRBD2 (7 bases). Trimming removed 0 bases at V and 6 bases at J, with 12 bases between. This CDR3 spans 15 amino acids. The germline gives CDR1 MNHEY, CDR2 SVGAGI. The CDR3 DNA sequence: TGTGCCAGCAGTTACTCGGGGAGGGGGTTCAATGAGCAGTTCTTC. It specifies CASSYSGRGFNEQFF.

This clonotype was seen a handful of times. The J gene is TRBJ2-1, the V gene TRBV14, with 12 bases that match TRBD2. Trimming cost V 4 bases and J 10 bases; bases outside gene matches: 5. This CDR3 comprises 14 residues. Per germline, CDR1 SGHDN and CDR2 FVKESK. In nucleotides, the CDR3 is TGTGCCAGCAGCCCGACTAGCGGGAGAGCCGAGCAGTTCTTC. Translation gives CASSPTSGRAEQFF.

Only a few counts were recorded for this clonotype. A much larger clone is a single base away; this may be a read error. The gene calls are TRBV4-1 and TRBJ2-5; no clear D. CDR1 and CDR2 (germline): MGHRA, YSYEKL. The ends were cut back, 6 bases at V and 6 bases at J, with 17 bases in the middle. CDR3 length equals 14 residues. Here the CDR3 reads CASSVPASEKTQYF. DNA for the CDR3: TGCGCCAGCAGTGTACCAGCGTCCGAAAAGACCCAGTACTTC.

This clonotype was counted many times. V usage is TRBV7-3 and J usage is TRBJ2-3; TRBD1 aligns across 10 bases. CDR1 is SGHTA and CDR2 is FQGTGA in the germline V gene. This CDR3 has 15 amino acids. Germline trimming cut 6 bases from V and 5 bases from J; bases unmatched to any gene: 8. CDR3 bases: TGTGCCAGCAGTATGACAGGGGGCATGGAAGATACGCAGTATTTT. It is translated as CASSMTGGMEDTQYF.

This clonotype was seen a handful of times. V gene TRBV11-2 combines with J gene TRBJ2-7, with 7 nucleotides matching TRBD2. V was clipped by 6 bases and J by 2 bases; unmatched bases: 10. The CDR3 consists of 15 residues. Germline values: CDR1 SGHAT, CDR2 FQNNGV. In nucleotides, the CDR3 is TGTGCCAGCAGACCTCTAGCGGCAACCCCCTACGAGCAGTACTTC. It codes for CASRPLAATPYEQYF. The whole variable domain, filled in from reference TRBV11-2 and TRBJ2-7, reads EAGVAQSPRYKIIEKRQSVAFWCNPISGHATLYWYQQILGQGPKLLIQFQNNGVVDDSQLPKDRFSAERLKGVDSTLKIQPAKLEDSAVYLCASRPLAATPYEQYFGPGTRLTVT.

This clonotype was seen a handful of times. The rearrangement uses TRBV4-2 and TRBJ2-7, with 11 bases fitting TRBD1. From germline, CDR1 is LGHNA and CDR2 YNFKEQ. V lost 5 bases to trimming and J lost 5 bases; unmatched junction nucleotides: 8. The CDR3 length is 15 residues. Here the CDR3 reads CASSSGTGGLDEQYF. Here the CDR3 DNA reads TGTGCCAGCAGCTCCGGGACAGGGGGTCTGGACGAGCAGTACTTC.

This clonotype was seen many times. This chain links TRBV11-3 with TRBJ2-7; perhaps D is TRBD1 or TRBD2 (5 bases each). CDR1 and CDR2 (germline): SGHNT, YENEEA. V lost 3 bases, J lost 1 base, and 10 bases lay in between. This CDR3 has 14 residues. This CDR3 reads CASSLGEQSYEQYF. The CDR3 DNA sequence: TGTGCCAGCAGCTTGGGGGAGCAGTCCTACGAGCAGTACTTC.

This clonotype was observed at least ten times. This chain's CDR3 is CASSSYRGPEAFF. The DNA for the CDR3 is TGTGCCAGCAGCTCATACAGGGGGCCTGAAGCTTTCTTT. V and J are TRBV5-6 and TRBJ1-1, with 9 nucleotides matching TRBD1. Losses at the gene ends were 3 bases for V and 6 bases for J; bases not matched to a gene: 3. CDR1 SGHDT and CDR2 YYEEEE come from the germline V gene. The CDR3 runs to 13 residues.

This clonotype was seen ten or more times. This chain connects TRBV30 to TRBJ2-5; D remains ambiguous. Germline values: CDR1 GTSNPN, CDR2 SVGIG (reference sequence). Trimming left V 1 base short and J 4 bases short, with 7 bases between. CDR3 length: 12 amino acids. The CDR3 nucleotides read TGTGCCTGGAGTGCCACGAGAGAGACCCAGTACTTC. It yields the protein CAWSATRETQYF.

This clonotype was seen ten or more times. CDR3 residues: CASSIDIRPEAFF. The CDR3 region has the DNA TGTGCCAGTAGTATAGATATACGTCCTGAAGCTTTCTTT. The chain uses TRBV19 and TRBJ1-1; D is uncertain. Deletions cut 0 bases from V and 6 bases from J, with 8 bases between. CDR3 size: 13 residues. Germline CDR1 reads LNHDA; CDR2 reads SQIVND (reference sequence).

This clonotype came up once. V gene TRBV4-3 combines with J gene TRBJ2-3; 7 bases match TRBD1. CDR3 length: 17 amino acids. In germline, CDR1 is LGHNA, CDR2 YSLEER. J lost 1 base, V lost 0 bases, and 7 bases had no gene match. For the CDR3, the DNA is TGCGCCAGCAGCCAAGATACGACAGGGATAGGCACAGATACGCAGTATTTT. Amino acids: CASSQDTTGIGTDTQYF.